This TCR beta chain was recorded in a study of chemoradiotherapy in HPV16-positive cancers. V was trimmed by 1 base and J by 0 bases, leaving 3 bases between them. CDR1 and CDR2 (germline): SGHVS, FQNEAQ. The CDR3 covers 13 residues. Data came from immunoSEQ multiplex PCR; TCRdb stores just in-frame clones and leaves some out. The data hold some 10,000 clones, with about 91% observed a single time. Repertoires were sampled repeatedly during chemoradiotherapy. This receptor was taken from a human donor with HPV-associated anogenital cancer. The chain couples TRBV7-8 to TRBJ1-1; D not resolved. The source was blood, collected from a patient who underwent chemoradiotherapy. In DNA form, the CDR3 reads TGTGCCAGCAGCTTAGGGATGAACACTGAAGCTTTCTTT. This codes for CASSLGMNTEAFF.